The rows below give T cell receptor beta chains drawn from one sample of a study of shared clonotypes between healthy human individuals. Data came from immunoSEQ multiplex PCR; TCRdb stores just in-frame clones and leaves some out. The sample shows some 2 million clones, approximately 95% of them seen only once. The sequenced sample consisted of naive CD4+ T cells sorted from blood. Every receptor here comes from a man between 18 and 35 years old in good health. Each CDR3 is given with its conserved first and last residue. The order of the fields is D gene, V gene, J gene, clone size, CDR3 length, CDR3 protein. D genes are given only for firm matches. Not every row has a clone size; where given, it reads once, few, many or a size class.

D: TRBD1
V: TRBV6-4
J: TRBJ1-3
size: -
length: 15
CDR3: CASLIQGRHGNTIYF

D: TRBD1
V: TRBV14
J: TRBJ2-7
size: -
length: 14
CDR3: CASSQGTGYHEQYF

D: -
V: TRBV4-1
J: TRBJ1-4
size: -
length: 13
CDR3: CASSRSRNEKLFF

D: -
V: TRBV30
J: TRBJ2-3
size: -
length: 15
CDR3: CAWSAFLGGTDTQYF

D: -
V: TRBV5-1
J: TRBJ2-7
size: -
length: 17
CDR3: CASSLASGGPSSYEQYF

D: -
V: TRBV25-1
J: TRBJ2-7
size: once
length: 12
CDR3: CASSETVYEQYF

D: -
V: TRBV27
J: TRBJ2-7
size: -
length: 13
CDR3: CASSFRSSYEQYF

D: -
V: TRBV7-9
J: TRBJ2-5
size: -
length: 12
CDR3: CASSEVQETQYF

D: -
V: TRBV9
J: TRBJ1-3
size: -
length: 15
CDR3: CASSVGQSSGNTIYF

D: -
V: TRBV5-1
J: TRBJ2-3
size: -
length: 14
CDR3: CASSSGTSTDTQYF

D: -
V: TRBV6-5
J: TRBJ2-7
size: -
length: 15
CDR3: CASSPDRTSSYEQYF

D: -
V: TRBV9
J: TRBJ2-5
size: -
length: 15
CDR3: CASSGGMGGKETQYF

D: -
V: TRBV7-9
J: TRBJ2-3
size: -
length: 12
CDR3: CASSSGPDTQYF

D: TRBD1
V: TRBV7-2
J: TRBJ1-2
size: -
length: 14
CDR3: CASSLGPGGYGYTF

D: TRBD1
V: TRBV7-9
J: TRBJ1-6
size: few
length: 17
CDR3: CASSLSLGRDRASPLHF

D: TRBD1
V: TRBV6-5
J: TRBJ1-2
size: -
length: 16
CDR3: CASSYSPPGQPYGYTF

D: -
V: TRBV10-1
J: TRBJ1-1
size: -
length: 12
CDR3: CASSDQNTEAFF

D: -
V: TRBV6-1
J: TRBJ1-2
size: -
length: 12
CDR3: CASSEAGVGYTF

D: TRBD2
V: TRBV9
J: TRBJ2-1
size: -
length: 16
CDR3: CASSVVGTSGINEQFF

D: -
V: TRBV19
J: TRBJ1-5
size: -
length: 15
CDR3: CASSIGHHSNQPQHF

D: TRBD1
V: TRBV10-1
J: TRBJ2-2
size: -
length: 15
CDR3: CASSAGGANTGELFF

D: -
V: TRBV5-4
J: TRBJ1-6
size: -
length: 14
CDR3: CAGTTGGEVSPLHF

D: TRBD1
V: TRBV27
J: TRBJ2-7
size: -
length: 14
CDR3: CASSRTGISYEQYF

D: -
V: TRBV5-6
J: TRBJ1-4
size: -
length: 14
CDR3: CASSLGRNNEKLFF

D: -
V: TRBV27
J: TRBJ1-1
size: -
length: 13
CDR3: CASSSGLNTEAFF

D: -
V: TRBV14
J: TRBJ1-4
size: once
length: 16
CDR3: CASSQDLVTTNEKLFF

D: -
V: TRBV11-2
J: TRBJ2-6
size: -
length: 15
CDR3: CASSLYTSGANVLTF

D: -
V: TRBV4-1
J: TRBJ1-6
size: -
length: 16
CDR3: CASSQDSYGAKSPLHF

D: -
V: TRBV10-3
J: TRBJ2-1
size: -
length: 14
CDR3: CAISEVGGPNEQFF

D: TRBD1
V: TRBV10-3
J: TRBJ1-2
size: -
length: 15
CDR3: CAITSGQAANYGYTF

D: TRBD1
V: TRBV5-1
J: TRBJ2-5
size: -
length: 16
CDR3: CASSWAGQGGMETQYF

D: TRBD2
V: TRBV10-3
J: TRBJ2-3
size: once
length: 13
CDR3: CAGQREGTDTQYF

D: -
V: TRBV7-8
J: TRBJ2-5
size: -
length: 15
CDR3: CASSLDGTPEETQYF

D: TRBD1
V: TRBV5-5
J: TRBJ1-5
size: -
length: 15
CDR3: CASSRDRGEGQPQHF

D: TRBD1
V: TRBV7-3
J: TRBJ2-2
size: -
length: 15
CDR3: CASSQDRGLAGELFF

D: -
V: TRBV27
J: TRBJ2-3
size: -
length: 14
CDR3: CASRLGRGTDTQYF

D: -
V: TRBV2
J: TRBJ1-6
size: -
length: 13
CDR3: CASSEGGVFTLHF

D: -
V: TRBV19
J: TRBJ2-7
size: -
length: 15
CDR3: CASSILAQGLYEQYF

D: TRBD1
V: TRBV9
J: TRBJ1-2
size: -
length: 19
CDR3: CASSAQTFLPGQGVYGYTF

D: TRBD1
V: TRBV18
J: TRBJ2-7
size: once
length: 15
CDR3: CASSPRQGAPYEQYF

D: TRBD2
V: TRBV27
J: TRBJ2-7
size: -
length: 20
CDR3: CASSSTIRLAGGTPPYEQYF

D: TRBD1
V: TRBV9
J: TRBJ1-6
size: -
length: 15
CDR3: CASSTGQGSGSPLHF

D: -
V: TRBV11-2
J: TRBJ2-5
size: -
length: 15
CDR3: CASSLSAVGQETQYF